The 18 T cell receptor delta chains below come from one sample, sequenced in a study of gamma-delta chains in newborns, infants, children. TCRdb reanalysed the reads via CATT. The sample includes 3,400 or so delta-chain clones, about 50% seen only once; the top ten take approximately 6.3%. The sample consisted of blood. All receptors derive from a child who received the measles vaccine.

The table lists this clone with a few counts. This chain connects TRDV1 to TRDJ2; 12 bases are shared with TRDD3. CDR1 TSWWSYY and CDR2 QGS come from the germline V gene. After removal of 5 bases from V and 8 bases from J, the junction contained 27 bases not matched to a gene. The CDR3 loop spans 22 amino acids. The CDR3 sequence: CALGYPSYGRLLGDTAAAQLFF. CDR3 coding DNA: TGTGCTCTTGGGTATCCATCCTACGGGAGACTACTGGGGGATACAGCAGCGGCACAACTCTTCTTT.

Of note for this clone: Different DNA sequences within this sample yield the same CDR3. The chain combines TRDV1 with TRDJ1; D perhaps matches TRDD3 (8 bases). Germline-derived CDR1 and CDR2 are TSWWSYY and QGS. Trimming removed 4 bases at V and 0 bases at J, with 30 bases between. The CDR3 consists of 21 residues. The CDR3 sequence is CALGVHSYQGGYHQYTDKLIF. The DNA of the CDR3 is TGTGCTCTTGGGGTCCATTCCTACCAGGGGGGATATCATCAGTACACCGATAAACTCATCTTT.

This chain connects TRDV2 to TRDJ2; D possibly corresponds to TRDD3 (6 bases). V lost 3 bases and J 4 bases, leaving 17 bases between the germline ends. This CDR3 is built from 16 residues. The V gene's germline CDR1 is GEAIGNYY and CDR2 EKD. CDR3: CACDHMTGRETAQLFF. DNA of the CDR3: TGTGCCTGTGACCATATGACTGGGAGGGAGACAGCACAACTCTTCTTT.

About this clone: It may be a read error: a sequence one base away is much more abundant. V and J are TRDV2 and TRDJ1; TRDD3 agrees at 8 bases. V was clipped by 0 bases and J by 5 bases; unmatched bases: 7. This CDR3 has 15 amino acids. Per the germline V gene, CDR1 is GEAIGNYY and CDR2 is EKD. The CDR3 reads CACDTVGDAGDKLIF. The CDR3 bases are TGTGCCTGTGACACCGTGGGGGATGCGGGGGATAAACTCATCTTT.

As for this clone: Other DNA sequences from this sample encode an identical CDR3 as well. CDR3 coding DNA: TGTGCCTGTGACACCGTGGGGGTAGTGGGGCGCGATAAACTCATCTTT. Translation: CACDTVGVVGRDKLIF. The chain couples TRDV2 to TRDJ1, with a possible D match to TRDD3 (6 bases). The CDR3 spans 16 residues. Trimming shortened V by 0 bases and J by 4 bases, and 17 bases separated the two germline ends. CDR1 and CDR2 from the germline V gene are GEAIGNYY and EKD.

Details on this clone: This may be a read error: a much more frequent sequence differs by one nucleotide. CDR3 nucleotides: TGTGCCTGTGACACCGTACTGGGGGATACTTCGACAGCACAACTCTTCTTT. Translating it yields CACDTVLGDTSTAQLFF. The J gene is TRDJ2, the V gene TRDV2; TRDD3 matches at 12 bases. CDR1 is GEAIGNYY and CDR2 is EKD in the germline V gene. With 0 bases clipped from V and 4 bases from J, the junction kept 5 bases outside the gene matches. This CDR3 spans 17 amino acids.

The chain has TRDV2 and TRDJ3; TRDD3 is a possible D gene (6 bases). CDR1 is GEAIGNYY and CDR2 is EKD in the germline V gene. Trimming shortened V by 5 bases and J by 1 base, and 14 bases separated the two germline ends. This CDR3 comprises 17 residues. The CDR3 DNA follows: TGTGCCTGTGGCACGTTCGGGGGATCCTGGGACACCCGACAGATGTTTTTC. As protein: CACGTFGGSWDTRQMFF.

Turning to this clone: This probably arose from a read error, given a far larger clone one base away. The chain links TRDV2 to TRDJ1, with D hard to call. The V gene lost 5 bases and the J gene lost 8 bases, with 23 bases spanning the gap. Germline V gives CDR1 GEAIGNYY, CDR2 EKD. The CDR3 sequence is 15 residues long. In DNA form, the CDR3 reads TGTGCCTGTGGCTCCATTGAGGATTCATTCCAAAAACTCATCTTT. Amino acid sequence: CACGSIEDSFQKLIF.

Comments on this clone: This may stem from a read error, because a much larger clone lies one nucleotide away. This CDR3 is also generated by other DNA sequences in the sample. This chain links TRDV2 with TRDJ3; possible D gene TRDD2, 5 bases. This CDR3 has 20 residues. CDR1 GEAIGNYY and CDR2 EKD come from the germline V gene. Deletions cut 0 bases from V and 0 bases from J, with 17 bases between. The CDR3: CACDTAGLSSSSWDTRQMFF. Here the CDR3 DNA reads TGTGCCTGTGACACCGCGGGACTTTCTTCCAGCTCCTGGGACACCCGACAGATGTTTTTC.

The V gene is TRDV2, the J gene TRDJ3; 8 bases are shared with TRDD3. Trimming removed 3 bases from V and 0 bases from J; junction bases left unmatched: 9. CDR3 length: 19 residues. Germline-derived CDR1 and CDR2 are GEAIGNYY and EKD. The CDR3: CACDAVGDATSWDTRQMFF. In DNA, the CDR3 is TGTGCCTGTGACGCCGTGGGGGATGCTACCTCCTGGGACACCCGACAGATGTTTTTC.

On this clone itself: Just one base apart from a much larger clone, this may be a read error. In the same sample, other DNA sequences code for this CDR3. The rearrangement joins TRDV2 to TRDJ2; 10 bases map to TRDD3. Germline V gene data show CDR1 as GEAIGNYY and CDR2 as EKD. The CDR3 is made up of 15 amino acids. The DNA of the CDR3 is TGTGCCTGTGACATACTGGGGGATTTGACGGCACAACTCTTCTTT. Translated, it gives CACDILGDLTAQLFF.

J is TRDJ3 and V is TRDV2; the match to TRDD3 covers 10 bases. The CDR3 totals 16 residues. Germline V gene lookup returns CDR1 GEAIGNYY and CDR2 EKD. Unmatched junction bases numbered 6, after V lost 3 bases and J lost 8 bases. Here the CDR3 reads CACDLVTGGYTRQMFF. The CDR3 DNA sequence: TGTGCCTGTGACCTCGTAACTGGGGGATACACCCGACAGATGTTTTTC.

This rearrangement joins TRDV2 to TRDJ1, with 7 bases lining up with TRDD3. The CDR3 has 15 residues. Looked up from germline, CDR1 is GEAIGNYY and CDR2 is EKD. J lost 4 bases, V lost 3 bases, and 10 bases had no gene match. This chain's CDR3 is CACDYTGDPYDKLIF. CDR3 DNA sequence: TGTGCCTGTGACTATACTGGGGACCCCTACGATAAACTCATCTTT.

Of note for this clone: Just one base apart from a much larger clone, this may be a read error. DNA of the CDR3: TGTGCCTGTGACACCCCGTCGACCCGCTCCTGGGACACCCGACAGATGTTTTTC. Encoded protein: CACDTPSTRSWDTRQMFF. The chain employs TRDV2 and TRDJ3; D is undetermined. The length of the CDR3 is 18 residues. Germline CDR1 GEAIGNYY, CDR2 EKD. V dropped 0 bases and J dropped 0 bases, with 11 bases sitting between them.

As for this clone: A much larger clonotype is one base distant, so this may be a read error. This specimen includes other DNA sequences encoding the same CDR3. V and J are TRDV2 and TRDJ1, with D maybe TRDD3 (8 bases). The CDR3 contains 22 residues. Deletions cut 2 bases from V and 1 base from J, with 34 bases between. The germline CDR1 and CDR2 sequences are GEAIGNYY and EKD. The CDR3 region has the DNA TGTGCCTGTGACATTCTTCCTCCTTCTCGCGTACTGGGGGCCTTCCTCACCGATAAACTCATCTTT. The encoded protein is CACDILPPSRVLGAFLTDKLIF.

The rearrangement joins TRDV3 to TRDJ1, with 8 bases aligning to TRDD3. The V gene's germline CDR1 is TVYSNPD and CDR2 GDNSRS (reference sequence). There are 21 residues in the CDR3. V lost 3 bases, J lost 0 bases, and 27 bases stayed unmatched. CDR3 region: CAFLGAQGYWGPRYYTDKLIF. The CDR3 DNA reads TGTGCCTTCCTCGGCGCTCAAGGCTACTGGGGGCCCCGCTATTACACCGATAAACTCATCTTT.

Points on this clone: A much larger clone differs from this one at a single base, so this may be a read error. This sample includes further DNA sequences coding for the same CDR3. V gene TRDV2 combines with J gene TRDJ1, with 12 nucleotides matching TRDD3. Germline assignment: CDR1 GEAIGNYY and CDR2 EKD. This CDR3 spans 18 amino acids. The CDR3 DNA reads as TGTGCCTGTGACACCGTCGGACTGGGGGATACTTTCGCCGATAAACTCATCTTC. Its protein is CACDTVGLGDTFADKLIF.

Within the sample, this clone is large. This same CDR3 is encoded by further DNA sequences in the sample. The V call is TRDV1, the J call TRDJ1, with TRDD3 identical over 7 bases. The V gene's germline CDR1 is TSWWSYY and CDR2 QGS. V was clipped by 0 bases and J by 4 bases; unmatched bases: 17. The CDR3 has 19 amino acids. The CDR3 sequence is CALGELMYEGGLPRDKLIF. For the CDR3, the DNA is TGTGCTCTTGGGGAACTAATGTACGAGGGGGGATTACCCCGCGATAAACTCATCTTT.